The 15 T cell receptor beta chains listed next were all sequenced from one sample in a study of shared T cell receptors in the human thymus. Some clones are missing from TCRdb's copy, which holds only in-frame ones; the method was immunoSEQ multiplex PCR. There are roughly 500,000 clones in the sample; around 78% occur only once, and about 0.013% lies in the top ten. The sample also formed part of further work on human thymus T cells.

The sequenced sample consisted of thymocytes. Receptors originate from a boy in the first two years of life with a congenital heart defect.

The V gene is TRBV5-6, the J gene TRBJ1-4, with 10 positions matching TRBD1. The germline V gene encodes CDR1 SGHDT and CDR2 YYEEEE. Unmatched junction bases numbered 4, after V lost 2 bases and J lost 3 bases. CDR3 size: 16 residues. CDR3 sequence (DNA): TGTGCCAGCAGCTTCAGAGGACAGGGGGCTAATGAAAAACTGTTTTTT. It is translated as CASSFRGQGANEKLFF.

The rearrangement uses TRBV18 and TRBJ2-7, with 8 bases lining up with TRBD2. The ends lost 3 bases at V and 7 bases at J; junction bases unmatched: 17. Germline loops: CDR1 KGHSH, CDR2 LQKENI. This CDR3 has 17 amino acids. The chain's CDR3 is CASSPPFENSGTREQYF. The CDR3 coding sequence is TGTGCCAGCTCACCCCCCTTCGAGAATAGCGGGACGCGAGAGCAGTACTTC.

The V call is TRBV28, the J call TRBJ2-7; D may be TRBD2 (6 bases). This CDR3 has 13 amino acids. V dropped 5 bases and J dropped 6 bases, with 14 bases sitting between them. The germline V gene encodes CDR1 MDHEN and CDR2 SYDVKM. CDR3 in DNA: TGTGCCAGCAGTACAGGAGGGATAGGCGAGCAGTACTTC. It is translated as CASSTGGIGEQYF.

The rearrangement links TRBV30 to TRBJ2-1, with D perhaps matching TRBD2 (6 bases). Germline CDR1 and CDR2: GTSNPN and SVGIG (reference sequence). The V gene lost 2 bases and the J gene lost 5 bases, with 22 bases spanning the gap. This CDR3 has 17 amino acids. CDR3 DNA: TGTGCCTGGAGTACCCCCCTTGATAGCGGAAGGGACAATGAGCAGTTCTTC. It is translated as CAWSTPLDSGRDNEQFF.

This clone was counted between two and nine times. This chain links TRBV7-4 with TRBJ2-2, with 8 bases aligning to TRBD2. J gave up 1 base and V 1 base, and 8 bases lay outside the gene matches. This CDR3 contains 18 residues. Germline V CDR1 and CDR2: SGHVT, SQSDAQ. The CDR3 here is CASSLGSSSGRNTGELFF. The DNA for the CDR3 is TGTGCCAGCAGCTTAGGGTCTTCAAGCGGGAGGAACACCGGGGAGCTGTTTTTT.

The chain uses TRBV5-4 and TRBJ2-5; 7 nucleotides line up with TRBD1. This CDR3 is 16 amino acids long. CDR1 is SGHNT, CDR2 YYREEE, per germline (reference sequence). Unmatched junction bases numbered 8, after V lost 3 bases and J lost 0 bases. DNA of the CDR3: TGTGCCAGCAGCTGCCGGGACAGACAATACCAAGAGACCCAGTACTTC. This gives the protein CASSCRDRQYQETQYF. The full variable domain, with the rest looked up from reference TRBV5-4 and TRBJ2-5, is ETGVTQSPTHLIKTRGQQVTLRCSSQSGHNTVSWYQQALGQGPQFIFQYYREEENGRGNFPPRFSGLQFPNYSSELNVNALELDDSALYLCASSCRDRQYQETQYFGPGTRLLVL.

This clone was detected a few times. The rearrangement joins TRBV7-6 to TRBJ2-7, with 7 bases identical to TRBD2. Germline assignment: CDR1 SGHVS and CDR2 FNYEAQ. Unmatched junction bases numbered 11, after V lost 5 bases and J lost 4 bases. The length of the CDR3 is 15 residues. The CDR3: CASSVAASGGYEQYF. The CDR3 region has the DNA TGTGCCAGCAGCGTCGCGGCTAGCGGTGGTTACGAGCAGTACTTC.

The V and J genes are TRBV28 and TRBJ2-7, with 8 bases matching TRBD2. This CDR3 comprises 15 residues. Germline values: CDR1 MDHEN, CDR2 SYDVKM. V shed 7 bases, J shed 5 bases, and the junction held 13 bases outside the gene matches. The CDR3 here is CASTTDNGGRHEQYF. CDR3 sequence (DNA): TGTGCCAGCACCACCGATAATGGCGGGAGGCACGAGCAGTACTTC. Using reference TRBV28 and TRBJ2-7 for the parts outside the CDR3, the full variable domain is DVKVTQSSRYLVKRTGEKVFLECVQDMDHENMFWYRQDPGLGLRLIYFSYDVKMKEKGDIPEGYSVSREKKERFSLILESASTNQTSMYLCASTTDNGGRHEQYFGPGTRLTVT.

The V and J genes are TRBV4-3 and TRBJ2-7; no definite D call. The germline CDR1 and CDR2 sequences are LGHNA and YSLEER. V was shortened by 3 bases and J by 2 bases, with 14 bases between the two germline ends. The CDR3 has 15 amino acids. CDR3 protein: CASSQAVPKAYEQYF. The CDR3 nucleotides are TGCGCCAGCAGCCAGGCAGTCCCAAAAGCCTACGAGCAGTACTTC.

CDR3 amino acids: CASSPRSRVEGEKLFF. CDR3 DNA sequence: TGTGCCAGCTCACCACGATCTAGGGTGGAGGGTGAAAAACTGTTTTTT. The J gene is TRBJ1-4, the V gene TRBV18; no reliable D call. V gave up 1 base and J gave up 7 bases, with 16 bases separating them. Germline CDR1 and CDR2: KGHSH and LQKENI. This CDR3 has 16 residues.

Notes on this clone: The junction and the germline gene differ at one end; a read error may be behind it. The V and J genes are TRBV29-1 and TRBJ2-5; weak D call: TRBD1 (6 bases). This CDR3 is 14 amino acids long. The germline CDR1 and CDR2 sequences are SQVTM and ANQGSEA. CDR3 amino acids: CSVVWTAVQGTQYF. The CDR3 DNA is TGCAGCGTTGTTTGGACAGCTGTTCAAGGGACCCAGTACTTC.

The CDR3 region has the DNA TGTGCCAGCAGCGGGGGGGCGGATACGCAGTATTTT. It encodes CASSGGADTQYF. The chain combines TRBV7-8 with TRBJ2-3, with D perhaps TRBD2 (7 bases). This CDR3 has 12 residues. Trimming stripped 5 bases from V and 6 bases from J, with 9 bases between. Germline-derived CDR1 and CDR2 are SGHVS and FQNEAQ.

The J gene is TRBJ2-1, the V gene TRBV4-3; 7 bases align to TRBD2. This CDR3 has 19 residues. Germline V gene data show CDR1 as LGHNA and CDR2 as YSLEER. V trimming: 3 bases; J trimming: 4 bases; junction bases outside the gene matches: 18. The CDR3 coding sequence is TGCGCCAGCAGCCAGAGTTTAACGGGAGGCATCGCGCCTTACAATGAGCAGTTCTTC. Protein product: CASSQSLTGGIAPYNEQFF.

The V and J genes are TRBV25-1 and TRBJ2-7, with a weak D call TRBD1 (6 bases). Germline V lookup: CDR1 MGHDK, CDR2 SYGVNS. The CDR3 is 14 residues long. Trimming took 3 bases from V and 6 from J, leaving 15 bases between them. The CDR3 region is CASSDHEGVGEQYF. The CDR3, as DNA: TGTGCCAGCAGTGACCACGAGGGGGTTGGCGAGCAGTACTTC.

The rearrangement joins TRBV9 to TRBJ2-5; maybe TRBD1 (5 bases). CDR1 is SGDLS and CDR2 is YYNGEE in the germline V gene. The CDR3 has 14 amino acids. With 0 bases removed from V and 5 bases from J, the gap between germline ends came to 11 bases. CDR3 region: CASSVAEQGETQYF. The CDR3 DNA is TGTGCCAGCAGCGTAGCTGAGCAGGGCGAGACCCAGTACTTC.